This is a list of T cell receptor beta chains from one sample in a study of B cell selection in AIRE deficiency. TCRdb's copy holds only in-frame clones and misses some; the assay was immunoSEQ multiplex PCR. This table has approximately 24,000 clones, around 96% appearing once. The sample was CD4+CD127+ conventional T cells sorted from PBMCs. The receptor set was obtained from a human donor in good health. Both conserved end residues are part of each CDR3. Fields, in order: CDR3 length, J gene, V gene, clone size, D gene, CDR3 DNA, CDR3 protein. D genes are given only for firm matches. For some rows the clone size is stated as once, few or many, or as a class when expanded; others skip it.

length: 16; J: TRBJ2-4; V: TRBV14; size: -; D: TRBD2; DNA: TGTGCCAGCAGCCTGACGCGGGGGAGTGGCAAAAACATTCAGTACTTC; CDR3: CASSLTRGSGKNIQYF
length: 15; J: TRBJ2-7; V: TRBV5-1; size: -; D: TRBD2; DNA: TGCGCCAGCACCATGACTAGCGGGGGAGGTTACGAGCAGTACTTC; CDR3: CASTMTSGGGYEQYF
length: 16; J: TRBJ2-7; V: TRBV15; size: -; D: TRBD1; DNA: TGTGCCACCAGCAGAAACTCGGGACAGGGACGCTACGAGCAGTACTTC; CDR3: CATSRNSGQGRYEQYF
length: 14; J: TRBJ1-5; V: TRBV7-9; size: -; D: -; DNA: TGTGCCAGCAGCTTACTGGGCAACAATCAGCCCCAGCATTTT; CDR3: CASSLLGNNQPQHF
length: 13; J: TRBJ1-1; V: TRBV2; size: -; D: -; DNA: TGTGCCAGCAGTGCAGGGATGTACACTGAAGCTTTCTTT; CDR3: CASSAGMYTEAFF
length: 14; J: TRBJ1-1; V: TRBV5-1; size: once; D: -; DNA: TGCGCCAGCAGCTTCGGCGACAGAAACACTGAAGCTTTCTTT; CDR3: CASSFGDRNTEAFF
length: 15; J: TRBJ1-1; V: TRBV6-5; size: -; D: -; DNA: TGTGCCAGCAGCCGGCGGCAGGGAATGAACACTGAAGCTTTCTTT; CDR3: CASSRRQGMNTEAFF
length: 15; J: TRBJ2-7; V: TRBV6-5; size: -; D: -; DNA: TGTGCCAGCAGCCCCCGAGGGGGGCGCATCAACGAGCAGTACTTC; CDR3: CASSPRGGRINEQYF
length: 15; J: TRBJ1-1; V: TRBV19; size: -; D: TRBD1; DNA: TGTGCCAGTAGGGGGCTTAGGACAGGGGAGGTCGGAGCTTTCTTT; CDR3: CASRGLRTGEVGAFF
length: 17; J: TRBJ2-2; V: TRBV18; size: -; D: -; DNA: TGTGCCAGCTGGCCGCAACAGATATTCACGAACACCGGGGAGCTGTTTTTT; CDR3: CASWPQQIFTNTGELFF
length: 13; J: TRBJ1-5; V: TRBV5-1; size: -; D: -; DNA: TGCGCCAGCAGCTTGGATAGCAATCAGCCCCAGCATTTT; CDR3: CASSLDSNQPQHF
length: 17; J: TRBJ1-3; V: TRBV9; size: -; D: -; DNA: TGTGCCAGCAGCCCTACTGGGGCAGGGGACCCTGGAAACACCATATATTTT; CDR3: CASSPTGAGDPGNTIYF
length: 15; J: TRBJ2-2; V: TRBV7-9; size: -; D: -; DNA: TGTGCCAGCAGCCGCTCCACTACAGGGACCGGGGAGCTGTTTTTT; CDR3: CASSRSTTGTGELFF
length: 11; J: TRBJ2-5; V: TRBV25-1; size: -; D: -; DNA: TGTGCCAGCAGTATAGCAGAGACCCAGTACTTC; CDR3: CASSIAETQYF
length: 13; J: TRBJ2-1; V: TRBV6-5; size: -; D: -; DNA: TGTGCCAGCAGTTCCCTTCAACCATGGGAGCAGTTCTTC; CDR3: CASSSLQPWEQFF
length: 13; J: TRBJ1-2; V: TRBV11-2; size: -; D: -; DNA: TGTGCCAGCAGCTTAGGGGTGAACTATGGCTACACCTTC; CDR3: CASSLGVNYGYTF
length: 14; J: TRBJ1-1; V: TRBV4-3; size: -; D: TRBD1; DNA: TGCGCCAGCAGCCAACTCCAGGGGGCAACTGAAGCTTTCTTT; CDR3: CASSQLQGATEAFF
length: 14; J: TRBJ1-2; V: TRBV7-2; size: -; D: -; DNA: TGTGCCAGCACCGCGGACAGAACTAACTATGGCTACACCTTC; CDR3: CASTADRTNYGYTF
length: 15; J: TRBJ2-5; V: TRBV7-8; size: -; D: -; DNA: TGTGCCAGCAGCCGACGGACAGACCCCCAAGAGACCCAGTACTTC; CDR3: CASSRRTDPQETQYF
length: 14; J: TRBJ1-1; V: TRBV11-3; size: -; D: -; DNA: TGTGCCAGCAGCGCGGGGGCATTGAACACTGAAGCTTTCTTT; CDR3: CASSAGALNTEAFF
length: 13; J: TRBJ2-1; V: TRBV5-1; size: once; D: -; DNA: TGCGCCAGCAATCCCGGGTCCTACAATGAGCAGTTCTTC; CDR3: CASNPGSYNEQFF
length: 14; J: TRBJ2-7; V: TRBV5-6; size: -; D: TRBD1; DNA: TGTGCCAGTGTGACCAGGGGGAGCTCCTACGAGCAGTACTTC; CDR3: CASVTRGSSYEQYF
length: 12; J: TRBJ2-3; V: TRBV7-3; size: -; D: -; DNA: TGTGCCAGCAGCTTAAGGCAGGGGGAGGTGTATTTT; CDR3: CASSLRQGEVYF
length: 13; J: TRBJ1-5; V: TRBV14; size: -; D: TRBD1; DNA: TGTGCCAGCAGCCCCGGGACAGGGAGGCCCCAGCATTTT; CDR3: CASSPGTGRPQHF
length: 11; J: TRBJ1-5; V: TRBV6-6; size: -; D: TRBD1; DNA: TGTGCCAGCAGTGACTACAGGGGCCAGCATTTT; CDR3: CASSDYRGQHF
length: 13; J: TRBJ1-1; V: TRBV2; size: -; D: -; DNA: TGTGCCAGCAGTGTTGACCGGGGCACTGAAGCTTTCTTT; CDR3: CASSVDRGTEAFF
length: 16; J: TRBJ1-3; V: TRBV5-1; size: -; D: -; DNA: TGCGCCAGCAGCTTGGACGGCGATAGCTCTGGAAACACCATATATTTT; CDR3: CASSLDGDSSGNTIYF
length: 11; J: TRBJ2-7; V: TRBV29-1; size: -; D: -; DNA: TGCAGCGTTGGGTTGGTCTACGAGCAGTACTTC; CDR3: CSVGLVYEQYF
length: 16; J: TRBJ1-5; V: TRBV27; size: -; D: TRBD1; DNA: TGTGCCAGCAGTACCCGGACAGGGGAGGACGCTCAGCCCCAGCATTTT; CDR3: CASSTRTGEDAQPQHF
length: 13; J: TRBJ1-1; V: TRBV14; size: -; D: -; DNA: TGTGCCAGCAGCCAAGATAGGGCAACTGAAGCTTTCTTT; CDR3: CASSQDRATEAFF
length: 16; J: TRBJ2-1; V: TRBV19; size: -; D: TRBD1; DNA: TGTGCCAGTAGTCCACAGGGGCAATGGTCCTACAATGAGCAGTTCTTC; CDR3: CASSPQGQWSYNEQFF
length: 14; J: TRBJ1-1; V: TRBV11-2; size: -; D: -; DNA: TGTGCCAGCAGCTTAGTGGGGGGGAACACTGAAGCTTTCTTT; CDR3: CASSLVGGNTEAFF
length: 13; J: TRBJ2-3; V: TRBV4-3; size: -; D: -; DNA: TGCGCCAGCAGCCGTAAGACCGCAGATACGCAGTATTTT; CDR3: CASSRKTADTQYF
length: 13; J: TRBJ1-1; V: TRBV7-9; size: -; D: -; DNA: TGTGCCAGCAGCCTCGAGGGGAACACTGAAGCTTTCTTT; CDR3: CASSLEGNTEAFF
length: 16; J: TRBJ2-7; V: TRBV30; size: -; D: -; DNA: TGTGCCTGGACCGGCCGTGTTTCGGCCGACTCCTACGAGCAGTACTTC; CDR3: CAWTGRVSADSYEQYF